This TCR beta chain is from a study of shared clonotypes between healthy human individuals. In regard to this clone: Other DNA sequences within the sample encode an identical CDR3.

Assay used: immunoSEQ multiplex PCR; TCRdb lists only in-frame clones, some missing. There are about 1 million clones in the sample; more than 60% occur only once, and about 1.5% lies in the top ten. Unmatched junction bases numbered 4, after V lost 2 bases and J lost 2 bases. The CDR3 spans 15 residues. Germline CDR1 reads MNHEY; CDR2 reads SVGAGI. V and J are TRBV6-5 and TRBJ2-3; 7 bases align to TRBD1. This clonotype was sampled from a man aged 18 to 35 in good health. Sequenced sample: memory CD4+ T cells sorted from blood. Subset: CD45RA-negative fraction. CDR3 sequence (DNA): TGTGCCAGCAGTTACGGGCAGGGGGTCACAGATACGCAGTATTTT. Amino acids: CASSYGQGVTDTQYF.